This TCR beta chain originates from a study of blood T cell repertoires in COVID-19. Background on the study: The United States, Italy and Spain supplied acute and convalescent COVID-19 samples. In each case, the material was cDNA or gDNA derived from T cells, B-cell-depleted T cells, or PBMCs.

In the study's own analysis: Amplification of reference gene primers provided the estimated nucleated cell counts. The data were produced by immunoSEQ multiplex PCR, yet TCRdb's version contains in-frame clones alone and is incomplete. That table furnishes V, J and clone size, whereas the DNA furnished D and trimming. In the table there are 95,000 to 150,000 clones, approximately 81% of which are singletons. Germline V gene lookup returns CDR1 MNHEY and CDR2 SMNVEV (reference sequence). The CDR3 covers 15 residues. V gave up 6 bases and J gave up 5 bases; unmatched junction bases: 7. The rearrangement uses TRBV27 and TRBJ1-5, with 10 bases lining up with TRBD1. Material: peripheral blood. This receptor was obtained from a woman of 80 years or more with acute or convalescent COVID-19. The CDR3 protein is CASSSRGQGYQPQHF. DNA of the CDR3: TGTGCCAGCAGCTCCAGGGGACAGGGGTATCAGCCCCAGCATTTT.